This T cell receptor (beta chain) was found in a study of blood T cell repertoires in COVID-19. The overall study: Acute-phase and convalescent COVID-19 samples originated in the United States, Italy and Spain.

Trimming shortened V by 0 bases and J by 3 bases, and 9 bases separated the two germline ends. The CDR3 totals 15 residues. In germline, CDR1 is LNHDA, CDR2 SQIVND (reference sequence). Authors' methods: Amplifying reference gene primers gave estimates of nucleated cell counts. Sequencing was performed with immunoSEQ multiplex PCR; in TCRdb, only in-frame clones are kept and a portion is missing. Clone size and the V and J calls come from that table; the DNA yielded D and trimming. The sample shows fewer than 250,000 clones, over 70% of them seen only once. Sequencing was done on a sample of peripheral blood. This chain uses TRBV19 with TRBJ1-5; no clear D gene. This sequence was found in a man aged 55 to 70 with acute or convalescent COVID-19. The CDR3 loop reads CASSIEGDFNQPQHF. The DNA for the CDR3 is TGTGCCAGTAGTATAGAAGGAGATTTCAATCAGCCCCAGCATTTT. Using reference TRBV19 and TRBJ1-5 for the parts outside the CDR3, the full variable domain is DGGITQSPKYLFRKEGQNVTLSCEQNLNHDAMYWYRQDPGQGLRLIYYSQIVNDFQKGDIAEGYSVSREKKESFPLTVTSAQKNPTAFYLCASSIEGDFNQPQHFGDGTRLSIL.